This is a list of T cell receptor beta chains from one sample in a study of blood T cell repertoires in COVID-19. The repertoire was sequenced with immunoSEQ multiplex PCR; TCRdb's copy has only in-frame clones and lacks some. The sample has some 90,000 clones, roughly 80% seen once; the top ten hold roughly 11%. Sequences were obtained from peripheral blood. These receptors all stem from a human donor in a cohort sampled during active COVID-19. Each CDR3 is given without its conserved first and last residue. A D gene is named only where the DNA matches it firmly. Some rows mark clone size as missing; the rest say once, few, many or name a class of expanded clone.

>TRBJ2-3|-|TRBV5-6|-
ASTYGARLSTDTQY
>TRBJ2-3|-|TRBV5-8|-
ASSLLVTDTQY
>TRBJ1-1|-|TRBV10-2|TRBD1
ATCPDRGLNTEAF
>TRBJ1-6|-|TRBV29-1|-
SVGQGTGNSPLH
>TRBJ2-5|-|TRBV18|-
ASSPAGMGGETQY
>TRBJ2-7|-|TRBV11-2|-
ASSLDRSQGNDEQY
>TRBJ1-1|-|TRBV3-1/TRBV3-2|TRBD1
ASSRGTGWTEAF
>TRBJ1-1|-|TRBV18|TRBD1
ASSPTGEANTEAF
>TRBJ2-1|-|TRBV19|-
ASSTERRPYNEQF
>TRBJ1-1|few|TRBV6-5|TRBD1
ASSSTYYRGGTEAF
>TRBJ1-2|-|TRBV27|-
ASSFRGQVYGYT
>TRBJ1-5|-|TRBV6-1|TRBD1
ASSEVTGVQPQH
>TRBJ2-5|-|TRBV14|TRBD2
ASSQWTSGRKETQY
>TRBJ2-5|-|TRBV7-9|-
ASSYGGQSQETQY
>TRBJ2-5|-|TRBV7-6|-
ASSSRLQQETQY
>TRBJ2-1|-|TRBV7-2|TRBD2
ASSLFPSGGDRNEQF
>TRBJ2-3|-|TRBV4-3|TRBD2
ASSFRKGASGGSSTDTQY
>TRBJ1-5|-|TRBV20-1|-
SASRQASNQPQH
>TRBJ2-5|-|TRBV5-1|TRBD1
ASGRLTGGLETQY
>TRBJ1-4|few|TRBV5-1|-
ASSWTTQGSNEKLF
>TRBJ1-1|-|TRBV28|TRBD1
ASGQGAGWTEAF
>TRBJ1-3|-|TRBV11-2|-
ASSPRGVLAGGHGNTIY
>TRBJ2-2|-|TRBV9|-
ASSRNSNTGELF
>TRBJ2-2|once|TRBV7-2|-
ASSLWTGVGTGELF
>TRBJ1-5|-|TRBV27|-
ASSIRGNQPQH
>TRBJ2-7|once|TRBV5-8|-
ASPRAGHYEQY
>TRBJ1-5|-|TRBV4-1|TRBD1
ASSQVDRDNQPQH
>TRBJ1-2|-|TRBV5-3|TRBD1
ARSLDRGVGYT
>TRBJ1-2|few|TRBV2|-
ASSDKFGQGGNYGYT
>TRBJ2-1|-|TRBV21-1|-
ASSKVDNEQF
>TRBJ2-3|-|TRBV19|-
ASSMSHQATDTQY
>TRBJ2-5|-|TRBV14|TRBD1
ASSPRTGAGETQY
>TRBJ2-6|-|TRBV7-3|TRBD2
ASRPTPGLAGNRANVLT
>TRBJ2-3|-|TRBV5-1|-
ASSRSASTDTQY
>TRBJ1-1|-|TRBV24-1|TRBD1
ATSDPGQGAITEAF
>TRBJ2-5|-|TRBV7-8|-
ASSLAAYQETQY
>TRBJ2-3|once|TRBV6-4|TRBD2
ASSPLATSTDTQY
>TRBJ2-1|-|TRBV27|TRBD2
ASSVRTSGLYNEQF
>TRBJ1-6|few|TRBV2|TRBD1
ASKRDRESPLH
>TRBJ2-1|-|TRBV27|-
ASSLAEGRDRINEQF
>TRBJ2-7|once|TRBV7-2|-
ASSKDSYEQY
>TRBJ1-1|-|TRBV7-2|-
ATALDTEAF
>TRBJ2-7|-|TRBV19|-
ASSIEQEPRSYEQY
>TRBJ2-4|-|TRBV7-4|-
ASRIVAKNIQY
>TRBJ2-2|-|TRBV5-1|TRBD1
ASSLVGQENTGELF
>TRBJ2-1|-|TRBV18|TRBD2
ASSVSGGAYNEQF
>TRBJ2-3|-|TRBV7-2|-
ASSPGGDTQY
>TRBJ1-4|few|TRBV15|-
ASKVEADNEKLF
>TRBJ2-3|-|TRBV10-3|TRBD2
AISLAGAADTQY
>TRBJ1-1|-|TRBV6-2/TRBV6-3|-
ASSYPYGKNTEAF
>TRBJ2-3|-|TRBV3-1/TRBV3-2|-
ASRPGSFGVDTQY
>TRBJ2-3|-|TRBV19|-
ASSLSTDTQY
>TRBJ1-4|-|TRBV28|TRBD1
ASSDPGGGEKLF
>TRBJ1-1|once|TRBV7-9|-
ASSLDRQGLTEAF
>TRBJ2-7|-|TRBV7-3|-
ASSLGQGSSYEQY
>TRBJ2-6|-|TRBV5-4|TRBD1
ASSLGQGASGANVLT
>TRBJ2-7|few|TRBV19|TRBD1
ASSTGGVPIYEQY
>TRBJ2-3|-|TRBV29-1|TRBD1
SVVRGRTDTQY
>TRBJ2-2|-|TRBV5-1|-
ASSLEGGTGELF